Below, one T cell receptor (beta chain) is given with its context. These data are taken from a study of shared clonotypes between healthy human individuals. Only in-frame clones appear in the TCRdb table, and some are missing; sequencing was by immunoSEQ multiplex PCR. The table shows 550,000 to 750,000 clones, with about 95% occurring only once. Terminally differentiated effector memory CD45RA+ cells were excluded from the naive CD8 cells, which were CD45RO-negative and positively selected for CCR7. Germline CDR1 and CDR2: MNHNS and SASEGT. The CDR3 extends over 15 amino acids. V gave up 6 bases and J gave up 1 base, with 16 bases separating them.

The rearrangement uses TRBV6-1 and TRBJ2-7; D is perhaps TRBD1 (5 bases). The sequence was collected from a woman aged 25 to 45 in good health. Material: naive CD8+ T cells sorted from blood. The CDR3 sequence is CASSTKVQGSYEQYF. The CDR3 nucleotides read TGTGCCAGCAGCACTAAGGTTCAGGGATCCTACGAGCAGTACTTC.